One and the same sample provided the 32 T cell receptor beta chains below, sequenced in a study of T-cell reconstitution after alpha-beta-depleted transplantation in children. Construction of the TCRbeta library involved unique molecular identifiers. TCRdb re-called the PCR reads through MiXCR, storing one row per CDR3 protein. This sample has 85,000 to 120,000 distinct CDR3 sequences, with 4.5% to 7.5% found just once. The material sequenced was PBMCs, mostly from graft donor cells, taken 60 days after TCRalphabeta/CD19-depleted stem cell transplant. Receptor source: a female patient aged 2-9 years who had a stem cell transplant for Fanconi anemia, so the T cells may come from the graft donor.

This clonotype showed up many times. This sequence joins TRBV12-3 or TRBV12-4 and TRBJ2-7; TRBD1 matches at 7 bases. V shed 3 bases, J shed 3 bases, and the junction held 8 bases outside the gene matches. The CDR3 covers 15 residues. For the CDR3, the DNA is TGTGCCAGCAGTTTTGAGGGACAGCCGGGCTACGAGCAGTACTTC. Translation: CASSFEGQPGYEQYF.

At least ten counts were recorded for this clonotype. The chain couples TRBV5-1 to TRBJ2-2; TRBD1 aligns across 12 bases. Germline V CDR1 and CDR2: SGHRS, YFSETQ. There are 16 residues in the CDR3. V was pared by 7 bases and J by 3 bases, with 7 bases of the junction left unmatched. As DNA, the CDR3 is TGCGCCAGCGACGGGACAGGGGGCTTGGACACCGGGGAGCTGTTTTTT. It yields the protein CASDGTGGLDTGELFF.

The genes are TRBV12-3 or TRBV12-4 and TRBJ1-2; D perhaps matches TRBD1 (5 bases). Trimming shortened V by 3 bases and J by 4 bases, and 9 bases separated the two germline ends. This CDR3 comprises 13 residues. The CDR3, as DNA: TGTGCCAGCAGTTTCAGGGAACTCTATGGCTACACCTTC. As protein: CASSFRELYGYTF.

This clonotype was observed a few times. The J gene is TRBJ2-5, the V gene TRBV30; 8 positions agree with TRBD2. Looked up from germline, CDR1 is GTSNPN and CDR2 is SVGIG (reference sequence). The CDR3 covers 16 residues. The ends lost 0 bases at V and 2 bases at J; junction bases unmatched: 8. In DNA, the CDR3 is TGTGCCTGGAGTGTACCCCGGACTAGCCAACAAGAGACCCAGTACTTC. It encodes CAWSVPRTSQQETQYF.

Many counts were recorded for this clonotype. The chain links TRBV12-3 or TRBV12-4 to TRBJ2-5; TRBD2 aligns across 8 bases. The CDR3 contains 15 residues. Trimming removed 6 bases from V and 4 bases from J; junction bases left unmatched: 10. CDR3 sequence reads: CASSPGTSIVETQYF. CDR3 nucleotide sequence: TGTGCCAGCAGCCCCGGGACTAGTATTGTAGAGACCCAGTACTTC.

This clonotype was detected only a few times. The chain uses TRBV30 and TRBJ1-1; D gene ambiguous. The germline CDR1 and CDR2 sequences are GTSNPN and SVGIG (reference sequence). The CDR3 has 12 amino acids. The V gene lost 2 bases and the J gene lost 1 base, with 5 bases spanning the gap. This CDR3 is CAWSRSNTEAFF. In nucleotides, the CDR3 is TGTGCCTGGAGTCGATCGAACACTGAAGCTTTCTTT.

This clonotype was observed at least ten times. The genes are TRBV6-6 and TRBJ1-3; unclear D gene. V lost 6 bases, J lost 11 bases, and 14 bases lay in between. The CDR3 sequence is 12 residues long. Germline-derived CDR1 and CDR2 are MNHNY and SVGAGI (reference sequence). The CDR3 spells CASRASVAAIYF. The CDR3 nucleotides are TGTGCCAGCAGGGCCTCCGTGGCCGCCATATATTTT.

This clonotype was found a few times. The V call is TRBV5-1, the J call TRBJ2-7; either TRBD1 or TRBD2 may supply D (6 bases each). Germline V gene lookup returns CDR1 SGHRS and CDR2 YFSETQ. V shed 1 base and J shed 3 bases, with 14 bases lying between them. This CDR3 has 15 residues. In nucleotides, the CDR3 is TGCGCCAGCAGCTTGCAGGGGACTGAGGTCTACGAGCAGTACTTC. Encoded protein: CASSLQGTEVYEQYF.

The V call is TRBV5-5, the J call TRBJ2-3; 7 bases are shared with TRBD1. CDR3 length: 15 amino acids. V lost 4 bases, J lost 1 base, and 6 bases stayed unmatched. Per the germline V gene, CDR1 is SGHKS and CDR2 is YYEKEE (reference sequence). In DNA form, the CDR3 reads TGTGCCAGCAGCGGATTCGACAGGGGCACAGATACGCAGTATTTT. Protein product: CASSGFDRGTDTQYF.

This clonotype was seen ten or more times. V is TRBV28 and J is TRBJ1-2; perhaps TRBD1 as D (6 bases). In germline, CDR1 is MDHEN, CDR2 SYDVKM. V shed 6 bases and J shed 3 bases, with 20 bases lying between them. CDR3 size: 16 residues. The CDR3 sequence: CASRRTLRTDHYGYTF. The CDR3, as DNA: TGTGCCAGCAGGCGGACACTCCGGACAGACCACTATGGCTACACCTTC.

This clonotype occurred a few times. The chain has TRBV30 and TRBJ2-3; no clear D. V dropped 2 bases and J dropped 2 bases, with 17 bases sitting between them. The CDR3 runs 16 residues. Germline CDR1 and CDR2: GTSNPN and SVGIG (reference sequence). CDR3 sequence (DNA): TGTGCCTGGAGTACCATGGGTGTCGCCCTCACAGATACGCAGTATTTT. Translating it yields CAWSTMGVALTDTQYF.

This clonotype appeared a few times. The chain links TRBV7-9 to TRBJ2-2; D perhaps matches TRBD1 (6 bases). V was cut by 0 bases and J by 3 bases, with 14 bases left in between. The CDR3 has 17 residues. CDR1 and CDR2 (germline): SEHNR, FQNEAQ (reference sequence). CDR3 sequence reads: CASSLARQVGYTGELFF. The DNA of the CDR3 is TGTGCCAGCAGCTTAGCTCGACAGGTGGGGTACACCGGGGAGCTGTTTTTT. Drawing the rest from reference TRBV7-9 and TRBJ2-2, the complete variable domain is DTGVSQNPRHKITKRGQNVTFRCDPISEHNRLYWYRQTLGQGPEFLTYFQNEAQLEKSRLLSDRFSAERPKGSFSTLEIQRTEQGDSAMYLCASSLARQVGYTGELFFGEGSRLTVL.

The genes are TRBV5-1 and TRBJ2-7, with 8 bases aligning to TRBD1. Unmatched junction bases numbered 8, after V lost 0 bases and J lost 3 bases. This CDR3 is built from 16 residues. From germline, CDR1 is SGHRS and CDR2 YFSETQ. Here the CDR3 reads CASSLAPGQDVYEQYF. The CDR3 coding sequence is TGCGCCAGCAGCTTGGCCCCGGGACAGGACGTCTACGAGCAGTACTTC.

This clonotype was seen ten or more times. The chain links TRBV11-2 to TRBJ2-4; a possible D gene is TRBD1 (6 bases). The CDR3 consists of 18 residues. CDR1 is SGHAT, CDR2 FQNNGV, per germline. The ends were cut back, 0 bases at V and 5 bases at J, with 20 bases in the middle. The chain's CDR3 is CASSLENGTKNPQNIQYF. For the CDR3, the DNA is TGTGCCAGCAGCTTAGAGAACGGGACAAAGAATCCCCAAAACATTCAGTACTTC.

In this sample, this clonotype turned up many times. The chain recombines TRBV20-1 with TRBJ1-3; D gene unclear. V was trimmed by 4 bases and J by 4 bases, leaving 14 bases between them. Germline V gene lookup returns CDR1 DFQATT and CDR2 SNEGSKA (reference sequence). The CDR3 runs 14 residues. In DNA, the CDR3 is TGCAGTGCTATCGCACAGATCAGAGGAAACACCATATATTTT. Protein: CSAIAQIRGNTIYF.

The rearrangement links TRBV29-1 to TRBJ2-1; 10 bases match TRBD2. The CDR3 extends over 17 amino acids. Trimming cost V 1 base and J 4 bases; bases outside gene matches: 10. In germline, CDR1 is SQVTM, CDR2 ANQGSEA. The chain's CDR3 is CSVEVVSGGASYNEQFF. Written as DNA, the CDR3 is TGCAGCGTTGAAGTTGTCAGCGGGGGGGCTTCGTACAATGAGCAGTTCTTC.

The V call is TRBV2, the J call TRBJ1-2, with TRBD1 identical over 9 bases. This CDR3 spans 15 amino acids. Germline assignment: CDR1 SNHLY and CDR2 FYNNEI. Trimming took 8 bases from V and 4 from J; bases not matched to a gene: 11. The CDR3 bases are TGTGCCAGCGGGGGTTTGGGACAGGGAGTCTATGGCTACACCTTC. Translated, it gives CASGGLGQGVYGYTF.

This clonotype was observed a few times. This chain uses TRBV13 with TRBJ2-6; the D gene is possibly TRBD2 (5 bases). Germline V CDR1 and CDR2: PRHDT, FYEKMQ (reference sequence). The length of the CDR3 is 19 residues. Deletions cut 6 bases from V and 0 bases from J, with 21 bases between. The CDR3 nucleotides are TGTGCCAGCAGGTCACGGGGTCAGGTCCCCGTCTCTGGGGCCAACGTCCTGACTTTC. Its protein is CASRSRGQVPVSGANVLTF.

This clonotype was detected a few times. This clone may be a read error of a much larger clone one base away. The CDR3 does not end in the conserved phenylalanine or tryptophan, so this is likely a read error. The chain links TRBV12-3 or TRBV12-4 to TRBJ1-5; the D is unclear. CDR3 size: 13 residues. V dropped 1 base and J dropped 5 bases, with 6 bases sitting between them. The CDR3 loop reads CASSLGRDQPQHC. CDR3 nucleotide sequence: TGTGCCAGCAGTTTAGGGAGGGATCAGCCCCAGCATTGT.

The chain carries TRBV7-2 and TRBJ2-1; 15 bases align to TRBD2. Germline V gives CDR1 SGHTA, CDR2 FQGNSA. V shed 0 bases and J 4 bases; nucleotides not matched to a gene: 10. The CDR3 runs 20 residues. The CDR3 spells CASSLAGGTSGGHPYNEQFF. Here the CDR3 DNA reads TGTGCCAGCAGCTTAGCGGGGGGGACTAGCGGGGGGCACCCGTACAATGAGCAGTTCTTC. The entire variable domain, with the rest obtained from reference TRBV7-2 and TRBJ2-1, is as follows: GAGVSQSPSNKVTEKGKDVELRCDPISGHTALYWYRQSLGQGLEFLIYFQGNSAPDKSGLPSDRFSAERTGGSVSTLTIQRTQQEDSAVYLCASSLAGGTSGGHPYNEQFFGPGTRLTVL.

This clonotype was found many times. The chain has TRBV20-1 and TRBJ2-3; 8 bases fit TRBD2. This CDR3 is 13 amino acids long. CDR1 and CDR2 from the germline V gene are DFQATT and SNEGSKA (reference sequence). V was pared by 6 bases and J by 2 bases, with 4 bases of the junction left unmatched. The CDR3 loop reads CSAVLAVTDTQYF. The CDR3 coding sequence is TGCAGTGCCGTACTAGCGGTCACAGATACGCAGTATTTT.

The rearrangement uses TRBV13 and TRBJ2-3, with 7 bases aligning to TRBD2. The V and J ends lost 5 bases and 4 bases, in that order; junction bases with no gene match: 6. CDR1 and CDR2 from the germline V gene are PRHDT and FYEKMQ (reference sequence). The CDR3 covers 14 residues. Here the CDR3 reads CASSLRLAADTQYF. The CDR3 nucleotides are TGTGCCAGCAGCCTTAGACTAGCCGCAGATACGCAGTATTTT.

The chain joins TRBV5-1 to TRBJ2-7; D not certain. Germline CDR1 reads SGHRS; CDR2 reads YFSETQ. Trimming shortened V by 5 bases and J by 1 base, and 10 bases separated the two germline ends. The CDR3 contains 13 residues. The CDR3 nucleotides are TGCGCCAGCAGTCTGGAACATTCCTACGAGCAGTACTTC. Amino acid sequence: CASSLEHSYEQYF. The whole variable domain, filled in from reference TRBV5-1 and TRBJ2-7, reads KAGVTQTPRYLIKTRGQQVTLSCSPISGHRSVSWYQQTPGQGLQFLFEYFSETQRNKGNFPGRFSGRQFSNSRSEMNVSTLELGDSALYLCASSLEHSYEQYFGPGTRLTVT.

The table lists this clonotype with many counts. The V and J genes are TRBV29-1 and TRBJ1-4, with D possibly being TRBD1 (5 bases). Trimming left V 7 bases short and J 4 bases short, with 16 bases between. This CDR3 comprises 14 residues. The germline V gene encodes CDR1 SQVTM and CDR2 ANQGSEA. The CDR3 DNA reads as TGCAGCGCCATGAGGGACGGATATAATGAAAAACTGTTTTTT. Its translation: CSAMRDGYNEKLFF.

Only a few counts were recorded for this clonotype. This chain connects TRBV28 to TRBJ2-7; 10 nucleotides align to TRBD1. Per germline, CDR1 MDHEN and CDR2 SYDVKM. This CDR3 contains 15 residues. The ends lost 2 bases at V and 7 bases at J; junction bases unmatched: 8. CDR3 coding DNA: TGTGCCAGCAGTTTAAGGCGGGACAGGGGAGGGGAGCAGTACTTC. Translating it yields CASSLRRDRGGEQYF.

The J gene is TRBJ1-4, the V gene TRBV28; tentatively, D is TRBD1 (6 bases). This CDR3 comprises 18 residues. From germline, CDR1 is MDHEN and CDR2 SYDVKM. With 5 bases removed from V and 5 bases from J, the gap between germline ends came to 24 bases. This CDR3 is CASSLGPVGGDGNEKLFF. The CDR3 DNA reads as TGTGCCAGCAGTCTTGGGCCCGTTGGGGGCGACGGGAATGAAAAACTGTTTTTT.

In this sample, this clonotype turned up many times. J is TRBJ2-3 and V is TRBV4-1; TRBD2 matches at 10 bases. The CDR3 is made up of 20 amino acids. Trimming took 0 bases from V and 7 from J; bases not matched to a gene: 19. Per germline, CDR1 MGHRA and CDR2 YSYEKL. The DNA for the CDR3 is TGCGCCAGCAGCCAAGACGGCGGGCTAGCGGGAGTAGTTATGAGTCATACGCAGTATTTT. It yields the protein CASSQDGGLAGVVMSHTQYF.

Only a few counts were recorded for this clonotype. The chain uses TRBV20-1 and TRBJ2-7; 10 bases align to TRBD1. The V segment lost 4 bases and the J segment 4 bases; nucleotides outside the gene matches: 10. The CDR3 totals 15 residues. The germline V gene encodes CDR1 DFQATT and CDR2 SNEGSKA (reference sequence). DNA of the CDR3: TGCAGTGCTATCTTATCGACAGGGGGCCCGTACGAGCAGTACTTC. Translation: CSAILSTGGPYEQYF.

This clonotype was seen many times. This chain uses TRBV29-1 with TRBJ1-1; 9 bases line up with TRBD1. The CDR3 has 13 amino acids. Per germline, CDR1 SQVTM and CDR2 ANQGSEA. The ends lost 7 bases at V and 6 bases at J; junction bases unmatched: 9. The CDR3: CSASGTGKAEAFF. CDR3 nucleotides: TGCAGCGCCTCCGGGACAGGGAAAGCTGAAGCTTTCTTT.

This clonotype was counted ten times or more. The CDR3 nucleotides are TGTGCCAGCACCCCCGGAACTAGCGGCACCGGGGAGCTGTTTTTT. Protein: CASTPGTSGTGELFF. The V call is TRBV6-2 or TRBV6-3, the J call TRBJ2-2; 8 nucleotides align to TRBD2. The CDR3 is 15 amino acids. With 7 bases clipped from V and 4 bases from J, the junction kept 8 bases outside the gene matches. CDR1 is MNHEY and CDR2 is SVGEGT in the germline V gene.

This chain uses TRBV5-4 with TRBJ2-2, with TRBD1 as a possible D gene (7 bases). This CDR3 contains 16 residues. Germline V lookup: CDR1 SGHNT, CDR2 YYREEE (reference sequence). With 4 bases removed from V and 3 bases from J, the gap between germline ends came to 16 bases. DNA of the CDR3: TGTGCCAGCAGCCGGGCGGGGCAGGGGGACACCGGGGAGCTGTTTTTT. Amino acid sequence: CASSRAGQGDTGELFF. Full variable domain (rest looked up from reference TRBV5-4 and TRBJ2-2): ETGVTQSPTHLIKTRGQQVTLRCSSQSGHNTVSWYQQALGQGPQFIFQYYREEENGRGNFPPRFSGLQFPNYSSELNVNALELDDSALYLCASSRAGQGDTGELFFGEGSRLTVL.

This clonotype came up many times. The rearrangement uses TRBV7-9 and TRBJ2-3; D is unclear. Germline V lookup: CDR1 SEHNR, CDR2 FQNEAQ (reference sequence). The CDR3 is 14 amino acids. V lost 5 bases and J 2 bases, leaving 11 bases between the germline ends. The CDR3 region has the DNA TGTGCCAGCAGCCCAATCAGATTCACAGATACGCAGTATTTT. Translating gives CASSPIRFTDTQYF.